Following are 2 T cell receptor beta chains from one sample sequenced in a study of vaccination and CD4 T cells after COVID-19. Treatment indicated: approximately 9-day PBMC culture with coronavirus spike peptide pools or control peptides (ViraFEST assay). Samples of CD4+ T cells were obtained from the unexposed donor before the COVID-19 pandemic (2011-2018). Sequencing of the DNA from cultured CD4+ T cells was carried out with the Oncomine TCR Beta short-read assay. TCRdb reprocessed the PCR reads via MiXCR and lists one record per CDR3 protein. The profile shows 4,000 to 5,000 distinct CDR3 sequences, nearly 35% of them singletons. Their specific antigens are unknown. Sequenced material: CD4+ T cells from blood, cultured in vitro. The receptor set was obtained from a human donor in good health.

This clonotype was detected only a few times. The V and J genes are TRBV30 and TRBJ1-2; perhaps TRBD1 as D (6 bases). The CDR3 runs 13 residues. The V and J ends lost 1 base and 4 bases respectively, with 10 bases between them. The germline CDR1 and CDR2 sequences are GTSNPN and SVGIG (reference sequence). The CDR3 sequence is CAWSALGGYGYTF. Here the CDR3 DNA reads TGTGCCTGGAGTGCTTTAGGGGGCTATGGCTACACCTTC.

V gene TRBV2 combines with J gene TRBJ1-3; D gene ambiguous. The CDR3 runs 15 residues. Germline-derived CDR1 and CDR2 are SNHLY and FYNNEI. Trimming took off 4 bases at V and 2 bases at J, with 12 bases between the two ends. For the CDR3, the DNA is TGTGCCAGCAGTGTGTTGGGAGCGGCTGGAAACACCATATATTTT. It encodes CASSVLGAAGNTIYF.